One and the same sample provided the 16 T cell receptor beta chains below, sequenced in a study of CD8 T cells in ankylosing spondylitis. In TCRdb, the 5' RACE reads were re-called with MiXCR into one record per CDR3 protein. The sample has about 360,000 distinct CDR3 sequences; about 20% are singletons. The material sequenced was blood, either unsorted or a sorted T cell fraction (not recorded which). Every receptor here comes from a male donor with ankylosing spondylitis or in good health (not recorded which).

The J gene is TRBJ2-7, the V gene TRBV29-1, with D uncertain. Germline CDR1 reads SQVTM; CDR2 reads ANQGSEA. V lost 2 bases to trimming and J lost 2 bases, with 16 bases between them. There are 15 residues in the CDR3. The CDR3 bases are TGCAGCGTTGAAACATCCTCTGGCCCAGCCTACGAGCAGTACTTC. Protein: CSVETSSGPAYEQYF.

There are a few counts of this clonotype. The rearrangement uses TRBV6-1 and TRBJ1-2, with D maybe TRBD1 (6 bases). Trimming pared 5 bases from V and 4 bases from J, leaving 20 bases between. The CDR3 length is 16 residues. The germline CDR1 and CDR2 sequences are MNHNS and SASEGT. CDR3 protein: CASSRSRTEPSYGYTF. The CDR3 DNA is TGTGCCAGCAGTCGCTCCAGGACAGAACCGAGCTATGGCTACACCTTC.

This clonotype was picked up many times. CDR3 in DNA: TGTGCCAGCAGTTACGAGGAGTTCCAAGAGACCCAGTACTTC. It specifies CASSYEEFQETQYF. The chain uses TRBV6-6 and TRBJ2-5; D not certain. There are 14 residues in the CDR3. The germline gives CDR1 MNHNY, CDR2 SVGAGI (reference sequence). V was pared by 2 bases and J by 1 base, with 8 bases between.

The rearrangement uses TRBV27 and TRBJ1-5, with D maybe TRBD1 (6 bases). CDR1 and CDR2 from the germline V gene are MNHEY and SMNVEV (reference sequence). V lost 3 bases and J lost 7, with 10 bases in between. CDR3 length: 13 amino acids. DNA for the CDR3: TGTGCCAGCAGTTTGGGGGCCCGGCAGCCCCAGCATTTT. Amino acid sequence: CASSLGARQPQHF.

This clonotype was picked up a small number of times. The chain carries TRBV20-1 and TRBJ2-2; D remains unclear. The CDR3 is 15 residues long. V was pared by 2 bases and J by 1 base, with 11 bases between. Germline V gene sequence: CDR1 DFQATT, CDR2 SNEGSKA (reference sequence). CDR3 in amino acids: CSARQENLNTGELFF. The CDR3 DNA is TGCAGTGCTAGACAAGAAAACCTGAACACCGGGGAGCTGTTTTTT.

The chain couples TRBV5-6 to TRBJ2-3; D might be TRBD1 (6 bases). CDR1 is SGHDT, CDR2 YYEEEE, per germline. This CDR3 spans 15 amino acids. V was trimmed by 4 bases and J by 4 bases, leaving 16 bases between them. Here the CDR3 reads CASSRRGGMSDTQYF. The CDR3 DNA follows: TGTGCCAGCAGCCGGAGAGGGGGAATGTCAGATACGCAGTATTTT.

Only a few counts were recorded for this clonotype. The rearrangement links TRBV20-1 to TRBJ2-1, with TRBD1 matching 9 bases. This CDR3 contains 15 residues. The ends lost 3 bases at V and 10 bases at J; junction bases unmatched: 13. CDR1 DFQATT and CDR2 SNEGSKA come from the germline V gene (reference sequence). The CDR3 protein is CSARVDRGVYDEQFF. The CDR3 DNA sequence: TGCAGTGCTAGGGTCGACAGGGGGGTCTACGACGAGCAGTTCTTC.

The chain uses TRBV9 and TRBJ2-3; no clear D gene. V lost 0 bases to trimming and J lost 0 bases, with 8 bases between them. The CDR3 sequence is 15 residues long. From germline, CDR1 is SGDLS and CDR2 YYNGEE. The CDR3 sequence: CASSVAQWSTDTQYF. In DNA, the CDR3 is TGTGCCAGCAGCGTAGCCCAATGGAGCACAGATACGCAGTATTTT.

CDR3 in DNA: TGTGCCAGCAGTTCTTCACTAGACGAGCAGTTCTTC. Its translation is CASSSSLDEQFF. The chain combines TRBV12-3 or TRBV12-4 with TRBJ2-1, with D possibly being TRBD2 (5 bases). The CDR3 spans 12 residues. V lost 4 bases and J 10 bases, leaving 11 bases between the germline ends.

This clonotype was seen a few times. This chain joins TRBV12-3 or TRBV12-4 and TRBJ2-2; weak D call: TRBD2 (6 bases). This CDR3 is 13 amino acids long. Trimming shortened V by 3 bases and J by 7 bases, and 9 bases separated the two germline ends. Here the CDR3 reads CASSLLGGGELFF. CDR3 DNA sequence: TGTGCCAGCAGTTTGCTGGGGGGCGGGGAGCTGTTTTTT.

The rearrangement links TRBV6-5 to TRBJ1-4, with D maybe TRBD1 (6 bases). Trimming stripped 0 bases from V and 5 bases from J, with 16 bases between. CDR3 length: 17 amino acids. Germline values: CDR1 MNHEY, CDR2 SVGAGI. CDR3 nucleotide sequence: TGTGCCAGCAGTTACTCCGCAGGGGCGCCCCAGAATGAAAAACTGTTTTTT. This gives the protein CASSYSAGAPQNEKLFF.

This clonotype came up a few times. The chain links TRBV5-6 to TRBJ1-1; D ambiguous. Germline V gene data show CDR1 as SGHDT and CDR2 as YYEEEE. V lost 0 bases, J lost 0 bases, and 6 bases lay in between. This CDR3 spans 14 amino acids. The CDR3 DNA is TGTGCCAGCAGCTTGGGGGCGATGAACACTGAAGCTTTCTTT. This sequence encodes CASSLGAMNTEAFF.

The rearrangement joins TRBV6-1 to TRBJ2-7; 14 nucleotides match TRBD2. Trimming took 4 bases from V and 3 from J; bases not matched to a gene: 5. Germline loops: CDR1 MNHNS, CDR2 SASEGT. The CDR3 is made up of 16 amino acids. CDR3 bases: TGTGCCAGCAGTGGGACTAGCGGGGGGTTCTACTACGAGCAGTACTTC. Amino acid sequence: CASSGTSGGFYYEQYF.

This clonotype was picked up a small number of times. The chain carries TRBV10-3 and TRBJ1-1, with TRBD1 as a possible D gene (5 bases). This CDR3 region has 13 residues. Germline CDR1 reads ENHRY; CDR2 reads SYGVKD. Trimming took off 0 bases at V and 5 bases at J, with 7 bases between the two ends. The CDR3: CAISESKGTEAFF. DNA for the CDR3: TGTGCCATCAGTGAGTCTAAGGGGACTGAAGCTTTCTTT.

The chain recombines TRBV7-8 with TRBJ1-1; D is ambiguous. V gave up 7 bases and J gave up 4 bases, with 10 bases separating them. Germline lookup yields CDR1 SGHVS and CDR2 FQNEAQ. The CDR3 is 12 residues long. CDR3 in DNA: TGTGCCAGCACCTCCTCGTTCACTGAAGCTTTCTTT. Encoded protein: CASTSSFTEAFF.

This clonotype was picked up a small number of times. The genes are TRBV9 and TRBJ2-1; the match to TRBD2 covers 9 bases. Germline-derived CDR1 and CDR2 are SGDLS and YYNGEE. The ends lost 4 bases at V and 2 bases at J; junction bases unmatched: 4. The CDR3 contains 15 residues. The CDR3 loop reads CASSTSGLTYNEQFF. In DNA, the CDR3 is TGTGCCAGCAGCACTAGCGGGCTGACCTACAATGAGCAGTTCTTC.